The rows below give T cell receptor beta chains drawn from one sample of a study of CD8 T cells in ankylosing spondylitis. MiXCR was run by TCRdb on the 5' RACE reads, yielding one entry per CDR3 protein. The table has approximately 520,000 distinct CDR3 sequences, approximately 5.3% seen once. Specimen: blood, either unsorted or a sorted T cell fraction (not recorded which). The source is a male donor with ankylosing spondylitis. The CDR3 runs from the conserved cysteine through the conserved F or W. The D gene is left open where the match is weak. Clone size is stated in some rows and not others, as once, few, many or a class when expanded.

J gene | clone size | D gene | CDR3 length | V gene | CDR3 protein | CDR3 DNA
TRBJ1-1 | many | TRBD1 | 16 | TRBV29-1 | CSVARPRTGMNTEAFF | TGCAGCGTTGCCCGACCGAGGACAGGCATGAACACTGAAGCTTTCTTT
TRBJ2-5 | many | TRBD2 | 14 | TRBV5-1 | CASSGSGRGETQYF | TGCGCCAGCAGCGGGAGCGGGAGAGGAGAGACCCAGTACTTC
TRBJ2-1 | many | - | 16 | TRBV12-3/TRBV12-4 | CASSLGPLAVTTEQFF | TGTGCCAGCAGTTTAGGGCCTCTAGCTGTGACAACTGAGCAGTTCTTC
TRBJ2-5 | many | - | 13 | TRBV24-1 | CATSGSGLETQYF | TGTGCCACCAGTGGATCAGGCTTAGAGACCCAGTACTTC
TRBJ2-3 | - | TRBD2 | 17 | TRBV4-1 | CASSPWTSGVSTDTQYF | TGCGCCAGCAGCCCATGGACTAGCGGGGTTAGCACAGATACGCAGTATTTT
TRBJ2-7 | - | TRBD1 | 16 | TRBV10-3 | CAISASRDRGPYEQYF | TGTGCCATCAGTGCGAGCCGGGACAGGGGCCCCTACGAGCAGTACTTC
TRBJ1-3 | many | - | 17 | TRBV7-8 | CASSYARNRFNGNTIYF | TGTGCCAGCAGCTACGCTAGAAACAGGTTTAATGGAAACACCATATATTTT
TRBJ1-2 | many | TRBD1 | 13 | TRBV29-1 | CSVGQGTNYGYTF | TGCAGCGTTGGACAGGGGACTAACTATGGCTACACCTTC
TRBJ2-7 | - | TRBD1 | 12 | TRBV28 | CASSLRTGDLYF | TGTGCCAGCAGTTTAAGGACAGGGGATCTGTACTTC
TRBJ1-5 | many | TRBD1 | 15 | TRBV12-3/TRBV12-4 | CASTRTGDSNQPQHF | TGTGCCAGCACCCGGACAGGGGATAGCAATCAGCCCCAGCATTTT
TRBJ1-2 | many | - | 12 | TRBV29-1 | CSVVGENYGYTF | TGCAGCGTTGTAGGTGAAAACTATGGCTACACCTTC
TRBJ2-3 | few | TRBD2 | 16 | TRBV7-2 | CASSLIGAGVGDTQYF | TGTGCCAGCAGCTTAATCGGAGCGGGAGTGGGAGATACGCAGTATTTT
TRBJ2-1 | many | - | 13 | TRBV4-3 | CASSPWGSYEQFF | TGCGCCAGCAGCCCTTGGGGGTCCTATGAGCAGTTCTTC
TRBJ1-2 | many | - | 15 | TRBV4-3 | CASSQESGQNYGYTF | TGCGCCAGCAGCCAAGAGAGCGGACAGAACTATGGCTACACCTTC
TRBJ2-7 | many | TRBD2 | 12 | TRBV5-1 | CASSLGEGEQYF | TGCGCCAGCAGCTTGGGGGAGGGGGAGCAGTACTTC
TRBJ2-1 | - | - | 13 | TRBV11-2 | CASSFWGDNEQFF | TGTGCCAGCAGCTTTTGGGGGGACAATGAGCAGTTCTTC
TRBJ1-2 | many | - | 16 | TRBV4-3 | CASSQEGWEEGYGYTF | TGCGCCAGCAGCCAAGAAGGATGGGAGGAAGGCTATGGCTACACCTTC
TRBJ2-1 | many | TRBD2 | 18 | TRBV24-1 | CATSGLAGPVREDNEQFF | TGTGCCACCAGTGGACTAGCGGGACCGGTTCGGGAGGACAATGAGCAGTTCTTC
TRBJ2-7 | - | - | 12 | TRBV7-9 | CASSSGSFEQYF | TGTGCCAGCAGCTCGGGTTCCTTCGAGCAGTACTTC
TRBJ1-4 | - | - | 14 | TRBV12-1 | CASSPRLLCEKLFF | TGTGCCAGCAGCCCCCGGCTCCTCTGCGAAAAACTGTTTTTT